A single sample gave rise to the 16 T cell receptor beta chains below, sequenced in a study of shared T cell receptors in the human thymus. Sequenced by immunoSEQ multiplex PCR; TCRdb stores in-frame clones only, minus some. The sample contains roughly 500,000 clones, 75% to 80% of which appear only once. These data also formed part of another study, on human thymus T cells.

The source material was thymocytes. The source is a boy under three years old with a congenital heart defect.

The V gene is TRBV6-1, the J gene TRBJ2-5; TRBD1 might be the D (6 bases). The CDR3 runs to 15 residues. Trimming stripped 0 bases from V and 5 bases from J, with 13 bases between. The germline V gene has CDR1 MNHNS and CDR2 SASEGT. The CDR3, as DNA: TGTGCCAGCAGTGAAGCAGGGGGTAAGGTGGAGACCCAGTACTTC. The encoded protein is CASSEAGGKVETQYF.

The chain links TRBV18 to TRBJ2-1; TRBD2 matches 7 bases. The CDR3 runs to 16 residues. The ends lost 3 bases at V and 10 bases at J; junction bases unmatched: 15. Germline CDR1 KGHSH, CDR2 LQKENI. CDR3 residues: CASSPTDERDEGEQFF. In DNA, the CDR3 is TGTGCCAGCTCACCCACGGACGAGCGGGATGAGGGAGAGCAGTTCTTC.

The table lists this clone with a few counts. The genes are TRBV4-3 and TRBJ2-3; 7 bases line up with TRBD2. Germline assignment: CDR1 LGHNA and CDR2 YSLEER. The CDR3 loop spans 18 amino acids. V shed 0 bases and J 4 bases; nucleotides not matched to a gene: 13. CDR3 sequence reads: CASSQDLREGARADTQYF. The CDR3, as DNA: TGCGCCAGCAGCCAAGATCTCAGGGAGGGAGCGCGGGCAGATACGCAGTATTTT.

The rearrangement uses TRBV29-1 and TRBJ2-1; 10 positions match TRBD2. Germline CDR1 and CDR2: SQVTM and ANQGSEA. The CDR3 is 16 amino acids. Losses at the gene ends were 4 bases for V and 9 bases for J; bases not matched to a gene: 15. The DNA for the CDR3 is TGCAGCGTTGGTATGTTTTCTAGCGGGAGATTCGGTGAGCAGTTCTTC. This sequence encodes CSVGMFSSGRFGEQFF.

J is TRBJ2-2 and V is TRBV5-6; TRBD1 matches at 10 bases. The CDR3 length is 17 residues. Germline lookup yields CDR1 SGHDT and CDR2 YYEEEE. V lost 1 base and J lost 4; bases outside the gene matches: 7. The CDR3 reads CASSLFWDRGGTGELFF. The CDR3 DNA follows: TGTGCCAGCAGCTTGTTTTGGGACAGGGGAGGCACCGGGGAGCTGTTTTTT.

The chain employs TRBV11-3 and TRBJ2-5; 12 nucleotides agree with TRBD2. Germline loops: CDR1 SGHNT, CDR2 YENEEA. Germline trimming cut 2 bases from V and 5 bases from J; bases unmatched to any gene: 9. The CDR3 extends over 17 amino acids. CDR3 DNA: TGTGCCAGCAGCTTAAGCCTAGCGGGAGGGCCAGGGGAGACCCAGTACTTC. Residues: CASSLSLAGGPGETQYF.

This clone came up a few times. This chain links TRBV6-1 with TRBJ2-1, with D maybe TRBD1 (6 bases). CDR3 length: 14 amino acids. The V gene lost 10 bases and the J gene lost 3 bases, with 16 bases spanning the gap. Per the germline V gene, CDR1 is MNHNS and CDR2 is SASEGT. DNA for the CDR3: TGTGCCATCCAAGGGGGTCACCTCTACAATGAGCAGTTCTTC. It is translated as CAIQGGHLYNEQFF.

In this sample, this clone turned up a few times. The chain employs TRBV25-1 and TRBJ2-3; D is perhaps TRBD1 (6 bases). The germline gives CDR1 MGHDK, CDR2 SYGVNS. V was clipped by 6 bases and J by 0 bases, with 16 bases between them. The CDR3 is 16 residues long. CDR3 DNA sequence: TGTGCCAGCAGGCTTTCACAGGGATCTAGCACAGATACGCAGTATTTT. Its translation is CASRLSQGSSTDTQYF.

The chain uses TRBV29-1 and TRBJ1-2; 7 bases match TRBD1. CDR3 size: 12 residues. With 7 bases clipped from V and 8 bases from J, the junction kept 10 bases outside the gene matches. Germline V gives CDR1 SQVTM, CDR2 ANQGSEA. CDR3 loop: CSAIQGPVGYTF. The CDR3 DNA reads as TGCAGCGCGATACAGGGGCCCGTAGGCTACACCTTC.

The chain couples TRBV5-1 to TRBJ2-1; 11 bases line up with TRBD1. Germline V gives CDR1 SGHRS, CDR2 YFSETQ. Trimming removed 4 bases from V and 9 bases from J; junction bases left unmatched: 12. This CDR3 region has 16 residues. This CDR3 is CASSTVRGQGVGEQFF. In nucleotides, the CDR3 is TGCGCCAGCAGCACCGTTCGGGGACAGGGGGTGGGTGAGCAGTTCTTC.

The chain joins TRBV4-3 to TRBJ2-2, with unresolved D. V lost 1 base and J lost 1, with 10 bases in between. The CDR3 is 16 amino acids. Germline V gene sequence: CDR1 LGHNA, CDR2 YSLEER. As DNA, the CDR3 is TGCGCCAGCAGCCAAGTCTTTACTTTGAACACCGGGGAGCTGTTTTTT. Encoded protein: CASSQVFTLNTGELFF.

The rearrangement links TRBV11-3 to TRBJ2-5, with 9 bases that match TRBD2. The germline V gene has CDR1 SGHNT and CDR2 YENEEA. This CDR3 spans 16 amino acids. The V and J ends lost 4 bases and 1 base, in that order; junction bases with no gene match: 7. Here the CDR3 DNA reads TGTGCCAGCAGCTCGCCACGGACTAGCGCCCAAGAGACCCAGTACTTC. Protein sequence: CASSSPRTSAQETQYF.

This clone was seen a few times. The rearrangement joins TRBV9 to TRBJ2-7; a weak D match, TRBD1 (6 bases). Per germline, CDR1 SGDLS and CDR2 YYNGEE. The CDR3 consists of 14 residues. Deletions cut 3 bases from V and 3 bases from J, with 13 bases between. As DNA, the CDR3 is TGTGCCAGCAGCGCCCGGGACACCGGCTACGAGCAGTACTTC. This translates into CASSARDTGYEQYF.

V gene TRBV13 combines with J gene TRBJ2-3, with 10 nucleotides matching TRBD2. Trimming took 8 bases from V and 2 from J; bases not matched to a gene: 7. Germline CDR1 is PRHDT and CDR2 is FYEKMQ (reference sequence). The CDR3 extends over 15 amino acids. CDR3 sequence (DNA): TGTGCCAGCTTACTAGCGGGACTTTCCACAGATACGCAGTATTTT. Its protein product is CASLLAGLSTDTQYF.

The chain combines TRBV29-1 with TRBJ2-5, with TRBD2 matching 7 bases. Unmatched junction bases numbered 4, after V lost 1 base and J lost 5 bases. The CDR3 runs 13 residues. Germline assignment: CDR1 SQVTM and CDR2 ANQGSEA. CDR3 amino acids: CSVEVGAGETQYF. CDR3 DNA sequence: TGCAGCGTTGAAGTTGGAGCGGGGGAGACCCAGTACTTC. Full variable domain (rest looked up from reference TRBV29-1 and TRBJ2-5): SAVISQKPSRDICQRGTSLTIQCQVDSQVTMMFWYRQQPGQSLTLIATANQGSEATYESGFVIDKFPISRPNLTFSTLTVSNMSPEDSSIYLCSVEVGAGETQYFGPGTRLLVL.

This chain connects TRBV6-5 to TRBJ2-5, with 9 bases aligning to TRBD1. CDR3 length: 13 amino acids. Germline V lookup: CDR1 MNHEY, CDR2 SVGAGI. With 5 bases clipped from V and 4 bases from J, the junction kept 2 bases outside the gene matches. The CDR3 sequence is CASSQDRGETQYF. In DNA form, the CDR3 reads TGTGCCAGCAGTCAGGACAGGGGAGAGACCCAGTACTTC.